Sequencing of this T cell receptor (beta chain) was carried out in a study of cytomegalovirus exposure and HLA in healthy donors. Overall study context: Among 150 million to 200 million T cells, an earlier analysis found roughly 100 million unique TCR beta sequences.

Though probably carrying unrecorded immune exposures, donors were nominally healthy at sampling. V trimming: 5 bases; J trimming: 10 bases; junction bases outside the gene matches: 4. The CDR3 runs 13 residues. CDR1 is SGHNT, CDR2 YENEEA, per germline. The PCR was carried out with 60 Vbeta primers and 13 Jbeta primers. Only in-frame clones appear in the TCRdb table, and some are missing; sequencing was by immunoSEQ multiplex PCR. Seen in this sample are 200,000 to 250,000 clones; the ten most common clones hold 1.1%. Sequencing was performed on PBMCs. The chain couples TRBV11-3 to TRBJ2-7, with TRBD2 identical over 14 bases. The receptor comes from a girl aged 2-10 years in good health and CMV-seropositive. The chain's CDR3 is CASSPGTSGRQYF. CDR3 DNA sequence: TGTGCCAGCAGCCCAGGGACTAGCGGGAGACAGTACTTC.